These 20 T cell receptor beta chains came from one sample sequenced in a study of T and B cells in COVID-19 patients. BIOMED2 TRB-A/B primer pools were used in multiplex TRB PCR. MiXCR, run by TCRdb on the multiplex PCR reads, gives a single entry per CDR3 protein. The profile covers 7,500 to 9,500 distinct CDR3 sequences, with about 28% appearing a single time and around 5.5% taken by the ten largest. TRB was amplified from around 250-460 ng of blood genomic DNA. The sequencing sample was made of blood. The origin of the receptors is a human donor who had recovered from COVID-19.

This clonotype has ten or more counts. The CDR3 loop reads CAWSSDSTEAFF. The CDR3 DNA reads TGTGCCTGGAGCTCGGACAGTACTGAAGCTTTCTTT. The chain couples TRBV30 to TRBJ1-1, with D tentatively TRBD1 (6 bases). The germline gives CDR1 GTSNPN, CDR2 SVGIG (reference sequence). V lost 3 bases, J lost 5 bases, and 10 bases lay in between. The CDR3 runs to 12 residues.

This chain uses TRBV5-8 with TRBJ2-3; no reliable D call. This CDR3 spans 15 amino acids. Trimming took off 3 bases at V and 0 bases at J, with 11 bases between the two ends. CDR1 and CDR2 (germline): SGHTS, YDEGEE. The CDR3 sequence is CASSSESTSTDTQYF. The CDR3 nucleotides read TGTGCCAGCAGCTCCGAGTCCACTAGCACAGATACGCAGTATTTT.

This clonotype is medium-sized in the sample. The V and J genes are TRBV30 and TRBJ2-7, with 8 bases aligning to TRBD2. The CDR3 extends over 12 amino acids. The trim removed 5 bases at V and 4 bases at J, leaving 4 bases unmatched. Germline-derived CDR1 and CDR2 are GTSNPN and SVGIG (reference sequence). The CDR3 sequence is CAWGLARYEQYF. The CDR3 DNA is TGTGCCTGGGGACTAGCCAGATACGAGCAGTACTTC.

The gene calls are TRBV4-3 and TRBJ1-2; D remains ambiguous. Looked up from germline, CDR1 is LGHNA and CDR2 is YSLEER. The CDR3 runs 17 residues. Deletions cut 2 bases from V and 0 bases from J, with 16 bases between. CDR3 coding DNA: TGCGCCAGCAGCCAACATGGCACCTCGGTGACTAACTATGGCTACACCTTC. Its translation is CASSQHGTSVTNYGYTF.

The chain uses TRBV6-2 or TRBV6-3 and TRBJ2-3; a possible D gene is TRBD1 (7 bases). Germline-derived CDR1 and CDR2 are MNHEY and SVGEGT. The CDR3 extends over 14 amino acids. V was pared by 6 bases and J by 1 base, with 11 bases between. The CDR3 nucleotides read TGTGCCAGCAGCACCAGGGGGGGCACAGATACGCAGTATTTT. It codes for CASSTRGGTDTQYF.

The table lists this clonotype with many counts. The V gene is TRBV12-3 or TRBV12-4, the J gene TRBJ2-5; D is unclear. Trimming pared 1 base from V and 0 bases from J, leaving 6 bases between. This CDR3 comprises 14 residues. CDR3 DNA sequence: TGTGCCAGCAGTTTAGAAAAGTACCAAGAGACCCAGTACTTC. Its protein product is CASSLEKYQETQYF.

This clonotype is large (0.1 to 1%). The chain links TRBV29-1 to TRBJ2-1, with 8 bases matching TRBD1. CDR3 length: 11 residues. CDR1 and CDR2 (germline): SQVTM, ANQGSEA. Trimming took 6 bases from V and 15 from J; bases not matched to a gene: 10. DNA of the CDR3: TGCAGCGTGGACCAGACAGGGGTACCGTTCTTC. It translates to CSVDQTGVPFF.

J is TRBJ2-1 and V is TRBV11-2; a weak D match, TRBD2 (7 bases). The germline V gene encodes CDR1 SGHAT and CDR2 FQNNGV. Trimming removed 0 bases at V and 4 bases at J, with 19 bases between. The CDR3 spans 18 residues. CDR3 bases: TGTGCCAGCAGCTTAGATCAATTGGGCGGGGGCCTATACAATGAGCAGTTCTTC. It yields the protein CASSLDQLGGGLYNEQFF.

As concerns this clonotype: A read error may produce the germline difference seen at one junction end. V gene TRBV6-1 combines with J gene TRBJ2-2; the D gene is possibly TRBD1 (5 bases). The length of the CDR3 is 17 residues. Germline loops: CDR1 MNHNS, CDR2 SASEGT. As DNA, the CDR3 is TGCGCCAGCCAACCACACAGACAGAACTTGAACACCGGGGAGCTGTTTTTT. This gives the protein CASQPHRQNLNTGELFF.

This clonotype is deemed medium-sized (0.01 to 0.1%). This rearrangement joins TRBV19 to TRBJ1-1; TRBD1 matches 7 bases. There are 13 residues in the CDR3. Germline V lookup: CDR1 LNHDA, CDR2 SQIVND (reference sequence). The V gene end was trimmed by 3 bases and the J gene end by 4 bases; junction bases not matched to a gene: 2. CDR3 DNA sequence: TGTGCCAGTAGTATCAGGGGGGCCACTGAAGCTTTCTTT. It yields the protein CASSIRGATEAFF.

This clonotype is classed as medium-sized. The chain has TRBV19 and TRBJ2-1, with D possibly TRBD2 on 5 matching bases. Germline V gives CDR1 LNHDA, CDR2 SQIVND (reference sequence). The CDR3 has 16 residues. Trimming removed 3 bases at V and 3 bases at J, with 15 bases between. The CDR3 DNA is TGTGCCAGTAGTATCGCGGGTCAGGCTTACTACAATGAGCAGTTCTTC. Translation: CASSIAGQAYYNEQFF.

A few counts support this clonotype. The CDR3 loop reads CASSYAIKTVNTEAFF. For the CDR3, the DNA is TGTGCCAGCAGTTACGCCATTAAGACAGTGAACACTGAAGCTTTCTTT. V usage is TRBV6-5 and J usage is TRBJ1-1; a weak D match, TRBD1 (5 bases). V was trimmed by 2 bases and J by 0 bases, leaving 13 bases between them. The CDR3 extends over 16 amino acids. CDR1 is MNHEY, CDR2 SVGAGI, per germline.

This clonotype was picked up many times. This sequence joins TRBV18 and TRBJ2-5, with D hard to call. With 5 bases removed from V and 1 base from J, the gap between germline ends came to 2 bases. The CDR3 runs 11 residues. Germline V gene lookup returns CDR1 KGHSH and CDR2 LQKENI. CDR3 nucleotide sequence: TGTGCCAGCTCATCCCAAGAGACCCAGTACTTC. Amino acid sequence: CASSSQETQYF.

The chain carries TRBV20-1 and TRBJ2-3; a weak D match, TRBD2 (6 bases). The ends were cut back, 5 bases at V and 1 base at J, with 16 bases in the middle. Germline V lookup: CDR1 DFQATT, CDR2 SNEGSKA (reference sequence). This CDR3 contains 15 residues. The CDR3 loop reads CSAGRSHERTDTQYF. In DNA, the CDR3 is TGCAGTGCTGGGAGGAGCCACGAACGCACAGATACGCAGTATTTT.

In its sample, this clonotype is medium-sized. The chain employs TRBV6-5 and TRBJ2-2; D is unresolved. Germline-derived CDR1 and CDR2 are MNHEY and SVGAGI. The CDR3 extends over 13 amino acids. Trimming took 8 bases from V and 5 from J, leaving 12 bases between them. CDR3 in amino acids: CASPTLSTGELFF. The CDR3 nucleotides read TGTGCCAGCCCAACCCTATCAACCGGGGAGCTGTTTTTT.

Sample share makes this clonotype medium-sized. The rearrangement uses TRBV4-2 and TRBJ2-2; tentatively, D is TRBD2 (6 bases). V was cut by 4 bases and J by 4 bases, with 19 bases left in between. Germline V gives CDR1 LGHNA, CDR2 YNFKEQ. The CDR3 spans 17 residues. CDR3 bases: TGTGCCAGCAGCCCGTATGGGGGAGGCCAAATCACCGGGGAGCTGTTTTTT. This gives the protein CASSPYGGGQITGELFF.

This clonotype was observed a few times. The chain uses TRBV7-9 and TRBJ1-6, with D unresolved. The CDR3 runs 18 residues. Germline values: CDR1 SEHNR, CDR2 FQNEAQ (reference sequence). The CDR3, as DNA: TGTGTCAGAAGCTTAGCCGGTGTGGGGTCGGCATGCAATTCACCCCTCCACTTT. This encodes CVRSLAGVGSACNSPLHF.

The table lists this clonotype with a few counts. The gene calls are TRBV10-1 and TRBJ2-5, with D unresolved. V lost 6 bases and J 6 bases, leaving 5 bases between the germline ends. The length of the CDR3 is 10 residues. Germline CDR1 and CDR2: WNHNN and SYGVQD (reference sequence). The CDR3 region is CASRLKTQYF. For the CDR3, the DNA is TGCGCCAGCAGACTGAAGACCCAGTACTTC.

The gene calls are TRBV11-2 and TRBJ1-6; D may be TRBD1 (5 bases). The CDR3 spans 13 residues. The germline gives CDR1 SGHAT, CDR2 FQNNGV. The germline V and J ends were trimmed by 5 bases and 6 bases, with 8 bases remaining between them. The CDR3 sequence is CASSGGGNSPLHF. The DNA of the CDR3 is TGTGCCAGCAGCGGCGGGGGTAATTCACCCCTCCACTTT.

This clonotype was counted a few times. The gene calls are TRBV20-1 and TRBJ2-5, with D possibly matching TRBD1 (6 bases). Germline V CDR1 and CDR2: DFQATT, SNEGSKA (reference sequence). Trimming stripped 5 bases from V and 1 base from J, with 14 bases between. The CDR3 covers 14 residues. The CDR3 spells CSARSSDSQETQYF. CDR3 nucleotides: TGCAGTGCTCGGAGCTCGGACAGCCAAGAGACCCAGTACTTC.